Shown below are 17 T cell receptor beta chains from a single sample sequenced in a study of preoperative IRX-2 immunotherapy in early breast cancer. Produced via immunoSEQ multiplex PCR; TCRdb's table is partial and in-frame only. Among roughly 3,300 clones, roughly 78% were seen once, and the ten largest hold around 7%. Treatment reported: preoperative locoregional IRX-2 cytokine immunotherapy. Material: tumor tissue, obtained after IRX-2 immunotherapy. The receptors here all came from a human donor with breast cancer.

The chain carries TRBV6-8 and TRBJ1-1; 9 bases map to TRBD1. V trimming: 6 bases; J trimming: 5 bases; junction bases outside the gene matches: 7. The V gene's germline CDR1 is MNHGY and CDR2 SAAAGT. The CDR3 loop spans 14 amino acids. The CDR3 is CASSLTGGGTEAFF. The CDR3 DNA follows: TGTGCCAGCAGCTTGACAGGGGGAGGGACTGAAGCTTTCTTT.

The genes are TRBV28 and TRBJ1-2; tentative D call: TRBD1 (6 bases). The CDR3 totals 12 residues. In germline, CDR1 is MDHEN, CDR2 SYDVKM. The V and J ends lost 8 bases and 4 bases respectively, with 11 bases between them. The CDR3 protein is CASGGGSYGYTF. The CDR3 DNA reads as TGTGCCAGCGGAGGGGGAAGCTATGGCTACACCTTC.

The chain joins TRBV6-8 to TRBJ2-7; 7 nucleotides match TRBD1. The J segment lost 2 bases and the V segment lost 0 bases, leaving 10 bases of the junction unmatched. The CDR3 loop spans 17 amino acids. Per the germline V gene, CDR1 is MNHGY and CDR2 is SAAAGT. The CDR3 bases are TGTGCCAGCAGTTACTCGGAAAGGGGGCCCATGACCTACGAGCAGTACTTC. It is translated as CASSYSERGPMTYEQYF.

The chain is built from TRBV23-1 and TRBJ1-2; 8 positions agree with TRBD1. TRBV23-1 qualifies as an ORF whose function is uncertain. The CDR3 has 16 amino acids. The ends lost 2 bases at V and 4 bases at J; junction bases unmatched: 9. The CDR3 loop reads CASSQLGQGNSYGYTF. CDR3 bases: TGCGCCAGCAGTCAACTCGGACAGGGAAACAGCTATGGCTACACCTTC.

Written as DNA, the CDR3 is TGTGCCAGCAGTGAGGCCTCACAAGACTCTGGAAACACCATATATTTT. Translated, it gives CASSEASQDSGNTIYF. The chain employs TRBV6-8 and TRBJ1-3, with D unresolved. CDR1 and CDR2 (germline): MNHGY, SAAAGT. This CDR3 region has 16 residues. V gave up 5 bases and J gave up 0 bases, with 14 bases separating them.

The chain uses TRBV19 and TRBJ1-4, with D possibly matching TRBD1 (5 bases). Germline V CDR1 and CDR2: LNHDA, SQIVND (reference sequence). The V gene lost 4 bases and the J gene lost 3 bases, with 12 bases spanning the gap. The CDR3 is made up of 15 amino acids. The CDR3 DNA reads as TGTGCCAGTAGTAGAAGACAGCTCTCTAATGAAAAACTGTTTTTT. Protein sequence: CASSRRQLSNEKLFF.

The chain is built from TRBV6-8 and TRBJ1-1, with 7 bases that match TRBD1. Unmatched junction bases numbered 4, after V lost 2 bases and J lost 1 base. CDR1 MNHGY and CDR2 SAAAGT come from the germline V gene. The CDR3 is made up of 15 amino acids. The CDR3 sequence is CASSYTGQSNTEAFF. CDR3 sequence (DNA): TGTGCCAGCAGTTACACGGGACAGTCGAACACTGAAGCTTTCTTT.

The rearrangement links TRBV6-8 to TRBJ1-1; 11 bases map to TRBD1. CDR1 is MNHGY, CDR2 SAAAGT, per germline. The CDR3 runs 15 residues. J lost 5 bases, V lost 6 bases, and 8 bases had no gene match. This chain's CDR3 is CASSRRTGGGTEAFF. CDR3 bases: TGTGCCAGCAGCCGACGGACAGGGGGCGGAACTGAAGCTTTCTTT.

The CDR3 DNA follows: TGTGCCAGTAGCGGGGGGTTGTACAATGAGCAGTTCTTC. Translating it yields CASSGGLYNEQFF. The V gene is TRBV28, the J gene TRBJ2-1, with TRBD2 identical over 10 bases. The CDR3 is 13 amino acids. The germline V gene has CDR1 MDHEN and CDR2 SYDVKM. V gave up 9 bases and J gave up 4 bases; unmatched junction bases: 3.

The chain carries TRBV4-1 and TRBJ1-5; D call uncertain. The germline gives CDR1 MGHRA, CDR2 YSYEKL. The V and J ends lost 0 bases and 1 base respectively, with 7 bases between them. CDR3 size: 15 residues. As DNA, the CDR3 is TGCGCCAGCAGCCAAGACCGCAGGAGCAATCAGCCCCAGCATTTT. Its protein is CASSQDRRSNQPQHF.

The chain joins TRBV6-8 to TRBJ2-3; 9 bases line up with TRBD2. There are 15 residues in the CDR3. Germline lookup yields CDR1 MNHGY and CDR2 SAAAGT. The trim removed 5 bases at V and 3 bases at J, leaving 6 bases unmatched. The CDR3, as DNA: TGTGCCAGCAGTCCAGGACTAGCGTTTACAGATACGCAGTATTTT. Its protein is CASSPGLAFTDTQYF.

The rearrangement links TRBV19 to TRBJ1-2; D perhaps matches TRBD1 (5 bases). Germline V gene sequence: CDR1 LNHDA, CDR2 SQIVND (reference sequence). This CDR3 is built from 13 residues. V lost 6 bases and J 7 bases, leaving 15 bases between the germline ends. The CDR3 loop reads CASSPTERSGYTF. The CDR3 DNA is TGTGCCAGTAGCCCGACAGAGCGCTCTGGCTACACCTTC.

The gene calls are TRBV6-8 and TRBJ2-7; D gene unclear. Deletions cut 5 bases from V and 0 bases from J, with 14 bases between. The germline gives CDR1 MNHGY, CDR2 SAAAGT. CDR3 length equals 15 residues. The CDR3: CASSLNYESSYEQYV. CDR3 in DNA: TGTGCCAGCAGTCTGAACTACGAGAGCTCCTACGAGCAGTACGTC.

V gene TRBV7-5 combines with J gene TRBJ2-3; the D call of TRBD2 is as the table states it, not checked on the DNA. TRBV7-5 is flagged as a pseudogene. This CDR3 region has 14 residues. CDR3: CASSRGPSTDTQYF. CDR3 DNA sequence: TGTGCCAGCTCGCGGGGCCCTAGCACAGATACGCAGTATTTT.

This clone has only a few counts. This chain uses TRBV11-3 with TRBJ2-2; TRBD1 is a possible D gene (6 bases). The CDR3 runs to 15 residues. Germline V gene sequence: CDR1 SGHNT, CDR2 YENEEA. Trimming pared 3 bases from V and 4 bases from J, leaving 12 bases between. The CDR3 DNA follows: TGTGCCAGCAGCTTGGGAGACAGGTTCACCGGGGAGCTGTTTTTT. Residues: CASSLGDRFTGELFF.

This chain connects TRBV29-1 to TRBJ1-1; TRBD1 matches 9 bases. Germline CDR1 reads SQVTM; CDR2 reads ANQGSEA. The CDR3 runs 14 residues. Unmatched junction bases numbered 8, after V lost 5 bases and J lost 4 bases. CDR3 sequence (DNA): TGCAGCGTTTACCTCGGACAGGGGACCACTGAAGCTTTCTTT. As protein: CSVYLGQGTTEAFF.

The chain couples TRBV28 to TRBJ1-2; the D gene is possibly TRBD1 (5 bases). Per the germline V gene, CDR1 is MDHEN and CDR2 is SYDVKM. The CDR3 is 13 amino acids. Trimming took 10 bases from V and 4 from J, leaving 16 bases between them. The CDR3 DNA reads TGTGCCACTCATCAACAGGTATCCTATGGCTACACCTTC. This sequence encodes CATHQQVSYGYTF.